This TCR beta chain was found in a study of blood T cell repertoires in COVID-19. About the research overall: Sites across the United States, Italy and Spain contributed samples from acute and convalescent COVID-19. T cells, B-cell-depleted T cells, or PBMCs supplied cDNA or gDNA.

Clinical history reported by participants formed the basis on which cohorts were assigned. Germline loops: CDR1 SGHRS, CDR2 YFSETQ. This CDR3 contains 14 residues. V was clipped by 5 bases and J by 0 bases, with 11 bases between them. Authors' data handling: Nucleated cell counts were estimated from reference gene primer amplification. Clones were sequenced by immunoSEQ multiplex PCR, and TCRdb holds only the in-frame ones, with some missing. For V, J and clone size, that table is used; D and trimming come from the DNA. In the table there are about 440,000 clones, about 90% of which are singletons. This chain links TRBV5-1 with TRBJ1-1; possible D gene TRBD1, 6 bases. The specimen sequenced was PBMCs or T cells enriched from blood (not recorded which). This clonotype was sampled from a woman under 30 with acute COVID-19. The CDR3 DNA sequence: TGCGCCAGCAGTCCCACAGGGATGAACACTGAAGCTTTCTTT. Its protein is CASSPTGMNTEAFF.